The clone carrying this T cell receptor (beta chain) was picked up many times. Its antigen remains unknown. This record comes from a study of CD8 T cells in ankylosing spondylitis. General observations from the study: Ankylosing spondylitis blood appeared to carry a characteristic TCR beta motif of 7 or 8 highly homologous variants. Certain motif variants had earlier been reported in reactive arthritis synovial fluid and blood.

The CDR3 loop spans 15 amino acids. The V segment lost 0 bases and the J segment 4 bases; nucleotides outside the gene matches: 6. Germline V gene lookup returns CDR1 DFQATT and CDR2 SNEGSKA (reference sequence). Libraries of TCR beta came from quantitative 5'-RACE with molecular barcodes. MiXCR was run by TCRdb on the 5' RACE reads, yielding one entry per CDR3 protein. The sample has around 150,000 distinct CDR3 sequences, around 7.9% seen once. The chain is built from TRBV20-1 and TRBJ1-5; 7 bases map to TRBD1. Sequencing used blood, either unsorted or a sorted T cell fraction (not recorded which). The source is a female donor with ankylosing spondylitis or in good health (not recorded which). The CDR3 DNA follows: TGCAGTGCTAGAGATTTTCGGACAGGTAATCAGCCCCAGCATTTT. Protein product: CSARDFRTGNQPQHF.